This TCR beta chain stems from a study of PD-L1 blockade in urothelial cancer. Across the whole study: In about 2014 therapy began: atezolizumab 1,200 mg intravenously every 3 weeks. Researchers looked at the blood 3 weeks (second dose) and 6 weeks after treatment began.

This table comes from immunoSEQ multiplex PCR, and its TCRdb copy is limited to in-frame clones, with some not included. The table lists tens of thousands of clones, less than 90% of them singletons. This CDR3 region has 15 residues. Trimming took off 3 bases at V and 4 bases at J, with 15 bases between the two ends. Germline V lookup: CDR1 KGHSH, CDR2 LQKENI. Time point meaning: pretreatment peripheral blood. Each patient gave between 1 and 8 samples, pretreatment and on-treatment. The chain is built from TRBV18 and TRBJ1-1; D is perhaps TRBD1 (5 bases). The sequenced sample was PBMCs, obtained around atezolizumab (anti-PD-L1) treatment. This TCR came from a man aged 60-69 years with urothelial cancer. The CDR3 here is CASSPADSIITEAFF. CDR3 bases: TGTGCCAGCTCACCTGCTGACAGCATAATCACTGAAGCTTTCTTT.